This TCR beta chain was captured in a study of cytomegalovirus exposure and HLA in healthy donors. Study findings and constraints: Altogether, more than 150 TCR beta chains were recorded as cytomegalovirus-associated.

Germline assignment: CDR1 SGHNT and CDR2 YENEEA. CDR3 length: 15 amino acids. Sequenced by immunoSEQ multiplex PCR; TCRdb stores in-frame clones only, minus some. The data show about 340,000 clones, 86% seen once. Comments on this clone: Its specificity is unknown. An end of the junction differs from the germline gene, which may be a read error.

The J gene is TRBJ2-1, the V gene TRBV11-3, with 7 bases identical to TRBD2. The receptor was derived from a woman between 18 and 29 years old in good health and CMV-seronegative. The sequenced sample was PBMCs. In DNA, the CDR3 is TGTGCCAGCAGCTTAGCCGCGGGAGTTTACACTGAGCAGTTCTTC. Translated, it gives CASSLAAGVYTEQFF.